These 3 T cell receptor beta chains came from one sample sequenced in a study of glioma-infiltrating T cells. The iRepertoire nested amplicon-rescue multiplex PCR amplified TCR alpha and beta CDR3s from RNA. TCRdb analysed the multiplex PCR reads with MiXCR anew, one entry per CDR3 protein. This table has about 140,000 distinct CDR3 sequences, approximately 40% appearing once. Sequenced material: glioma tissue, nonneoplastic brain tissue, or PBMCs (not recorded which). These receptors came from a human donor with low-grade glioma or glioblastoma, undergoing nonglioma brain surgery, or in good health (not recorded which).

In this sample, this clonotype turned up a few times. J is TRBJ1-2 and V is TRBV6-1, with 8 nucleotides matching TRBD1. The CDR3 totals 11 residues. CDR1 and CDR2 from the germline V gene are MNHNS and SASEGT. Trimming cost V 8 bases and J 7 bases; bases outside gene matches: 3. Here the CDR3 DNA reads TGTGCCAGCGGCCAGGGGGCTGGCTACACCTTC. This gives the protein CASGQGAGYTF.

This chain uses TRBV20-1 with TRBJ2-1, with 12 bases that match TRBD1. In germline, CDR1 is DFQATT, CDR2 SNEGSKA (reference sequence). The CDR3 consists of 18 residues. The trim removed 6 bases at V and 4 bases at J, leaving 16 bases unmatched. CDR3 residues: CSADSGTGGAKFYNEQFF. DNA for the CDR3: TGCAGTGCAGACTCCGGGACAGGGGGCGCAAAGTTTTACAATGAGCAGTTCTTC.

This clonotype was found a few times. This chain uses TRBV7-2 with TRBJ2-5, with 8 nucleotides matching TRBD2. Germline trimming cut 4 bases from V and 5 bases from J; bases unmatched to any gene: 9. The CDR3 consists of 15 residues. Germline V gene sequence: CDR1 SGHTA, CDR2 FQGNSA. CDR3 bases: TGTGCCAGCAGCTCCGTAGCGGGAATAGAGGAGACCCAGTACTTC. This sequence encodes CASSSVAGIEETQYF.